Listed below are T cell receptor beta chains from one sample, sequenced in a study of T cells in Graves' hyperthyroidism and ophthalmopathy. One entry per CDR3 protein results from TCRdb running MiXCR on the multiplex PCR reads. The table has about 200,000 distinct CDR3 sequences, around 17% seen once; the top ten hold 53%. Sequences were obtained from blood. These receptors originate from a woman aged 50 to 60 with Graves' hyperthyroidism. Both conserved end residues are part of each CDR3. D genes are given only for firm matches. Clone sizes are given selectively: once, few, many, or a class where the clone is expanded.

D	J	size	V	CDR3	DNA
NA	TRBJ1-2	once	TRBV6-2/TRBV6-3	CASSYEWDANYGYTF	TGTGCAAGCAGTTACGAGTGGGACGCTAACTATGGCTACACCTTC
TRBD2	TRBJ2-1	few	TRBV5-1	CASSLDSSGRFYNEQFF	TGCGCCAGCAGCTTGGATTCTAGCGGGAGGTTCTACAATGAGCAGTTCTTC
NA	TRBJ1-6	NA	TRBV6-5	CASSYISDNSPLHF	TGTGCCAGCAGTTACATCTCAGATAATTCACCCCTCCACTTT
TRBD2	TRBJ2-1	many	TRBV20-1	CSASTLAGGGYNEQFF	TGCAGTGCTAGCACTCTAGCGGGAGGGGGATACAATGAGCAGTTCTTC
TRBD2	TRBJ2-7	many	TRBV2	CASGRESYEQYF	TGTGCCAGCGGGAGGGAGTCCTATGAGCAGTACTTC
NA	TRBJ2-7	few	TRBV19	CASSMGASYEQYF	TGTGCCAGTAGTATGGGGGCTTCCTACGAGCAGTACTTC
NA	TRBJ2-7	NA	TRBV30	CAWSVQRNYEQYF	TGTGCCTGGAGTGTACAGAGAAACTACGAGCAGTACTTC
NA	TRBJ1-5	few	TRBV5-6	CASSLTFSQPQHF	TGTGCCAGCAGCTTGACGTTTAGCCAGCCCCAGCATTTT
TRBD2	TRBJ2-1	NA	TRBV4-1	CASSQGGRAYNEQFF	TGCGCCAGCAGCCAAGGCGGGAGGGCCTACAATGAGCAGTTCTTC
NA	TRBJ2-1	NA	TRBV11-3	CASSLGSPSGKYNEQFF	TGTGCCAGCAGCTTAGGGTCACCGTCGGGAAAATACAATGAGCAGTTCTTC
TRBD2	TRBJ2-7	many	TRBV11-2	CASSPLRGGSGGQYF	TGTGCCAGCAGCCCCCTGCGGGGGGGCTCAGGTGGGCAGTACTTC
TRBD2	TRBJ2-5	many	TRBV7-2	CASSRASGQETQYF	TGTGCCAGCAGCCGCGCTAGCGGCCAAGAGACCCAGTACTTC
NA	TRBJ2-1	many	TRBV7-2	CASSPSNEQFF	TGTGCCAGCAGCCCCTCCAATGAGCAGTTCTTC
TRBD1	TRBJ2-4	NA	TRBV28	CASRKSGTVNIQYF	TGTGCCAGCAGGAAATCCGGGACAGTGAACATTCAGTACTTC
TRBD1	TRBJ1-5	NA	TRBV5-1	CASSLGPTGGNQPQHF	TGCGCCAGCAGCTTGGGACCTACAGGGGGCAATCAGCCCCAGCATTTT
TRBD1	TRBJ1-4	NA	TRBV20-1	CSARDRRQGSNEKLFF	TGCAGTGCTAGAGATAGACGACAGGGGTCTAATGAAAAACTGTTTTTT
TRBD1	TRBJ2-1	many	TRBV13	CASSPGGARNEQFF	TGTGCCAGCAGCCCAGGGGGCGCAAGGAATGAGCAGTTCTTC
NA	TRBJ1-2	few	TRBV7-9	CASSPLAPTESYGYTF	TGTGCCAGCAGCCCACTGGCCCCGACAGAATCCTATGGCTACACCTTC
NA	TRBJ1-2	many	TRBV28	CASSPPATLGYTF	TGTGCCAGCAGTCCACCCGCTACTCTAGGCTACACCTTC
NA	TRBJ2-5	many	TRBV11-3	CASSLVEGETQYF	TGTGCCAGCAGCTTAGTGGAGGGAGAGACCCAGTACTTC
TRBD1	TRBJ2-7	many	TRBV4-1	CASSQGPGGYYEQYF	TGCGCCAGCAGCCAAGGGCCAGGGGGCTATTACGAGCAGTACTTC
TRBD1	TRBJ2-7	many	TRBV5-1	CASSVTGSTYEQYF	TGCGCCAGCAGCGTGACAGGGTCAACCTACGAGCAGTACTTC
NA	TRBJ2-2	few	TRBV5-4	CASDDTLNTGELFF	TGTGCCAGCGACGATACACTTAACACCGGGGAGCTGTTTTTT
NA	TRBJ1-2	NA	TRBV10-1	CASSEWRTRSLEGYTF	TGCGCCAGCAGTGAGTGGCGCACACGATCTTTAGAGGGCTACACCTTC
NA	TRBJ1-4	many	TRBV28	CASSLTPGGVWEKLFF	TGTGCCAGCAGTCTCACCCCCGGCGGAGTTTGGGAAAAACTGTTTTTT
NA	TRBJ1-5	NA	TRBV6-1	CASSEVPSQPQHF	TGTGCCAGCAGTGAAGTCCCTTCTCAGCCCCAGCATTTT
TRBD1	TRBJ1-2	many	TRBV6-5	CASSYVDRGGYTF	TGTGCCAGCAGTTACGTGGACAGGGGTGGCTACACCTTC
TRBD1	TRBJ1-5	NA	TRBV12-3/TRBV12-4	CASSDADRDQPQHF	TGTGCCAGCAGCGACGCGGACAGGGATCAGCCCCAGCATTTT
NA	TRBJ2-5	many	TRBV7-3	CASSLSSGVGETQYF	TGTGCCAGCAGCTTAAGTTCGGGAGTAGGAGAGACCCAGTACTTC
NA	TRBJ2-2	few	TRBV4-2	CASSLPRSRTNTGELFF	TGTGCCAGCAGCCTCCCCCGGTCCAGGACAAACACCGGGGAGCTGTTTTTT
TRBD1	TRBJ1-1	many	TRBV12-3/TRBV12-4	CASTSTGGLTEAFF	TGTGCCAGCACATCGACAGGGGGCCTCACTGAAGCTTTCTTT
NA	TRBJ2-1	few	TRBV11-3	CASTLGGPSDNEQFF	TGTGCCAGCACGCTCGGTGGCCCTTCAGACAATGAGCAGTTCTTC
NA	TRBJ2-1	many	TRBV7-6	CASSLDTGSYNEQFF	TGTGCCAGCAGCTTAGATACAGGGTCCTACAATGAGCAGTTCTTC
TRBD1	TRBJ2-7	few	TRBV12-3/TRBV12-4	CASKDRATYEQYF	TGTGCCAGCAAAGACAGGGCTACCTACGAGCAGTACTTC
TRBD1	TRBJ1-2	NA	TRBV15	CATSPRDSYGYTF	TGTGCCACCAGCCCCCGGGACAGCTATGGCTACACCTTC
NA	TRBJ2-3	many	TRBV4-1	CASSQESASGTDTQYF	TGCGCCAGCAGCCAAGAGTCGGCTAGCGGCACAGATACGCAGTATTTT
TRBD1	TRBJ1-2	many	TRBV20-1	CSATRQGNYGYTF	TGCAGTGCGACCAGACAGGGGAACTATGGCTACACCTTC
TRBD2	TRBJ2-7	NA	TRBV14	CASSLFSGRETYEQYF	TGTGCCAGCAGCCTTTTTAGCGGGAGGGAAACATACGAGCAGTACTTC
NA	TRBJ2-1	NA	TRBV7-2	CASSFRGTYEQFF	TGTGCCAGCAGCTTTCGGGGGACCTACGAGCAGTTCTTC
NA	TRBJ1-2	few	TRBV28	CASTPGHGYTF	TGTGCCAGCACCCCGGGACATGGCTACACCTTC
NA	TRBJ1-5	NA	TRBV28	CASTRDGFNQPQHF	TGTGCCAGCACTCGCGACGGGTTCAATCAGCCCCAGCATTTT
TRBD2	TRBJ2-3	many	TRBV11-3	CASRPPLTSSRTQYF	TGTGCCAGCCGACCTCCTTTGACTAGCTCAAGGACGCAGTATTTT
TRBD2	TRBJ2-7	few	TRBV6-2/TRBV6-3	CASSLQLAFEQYF	TGTGCCAGCAGTCTCCAACTAGCGTTTGAGCAGTACTTC
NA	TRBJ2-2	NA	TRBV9	CASSPPGVDTGELFF	TGTGCCAGCAGCCCCCCTGGGGTTGACACCGGGGAGCTGTTTTTT
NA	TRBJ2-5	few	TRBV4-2	CASSQVDTLETQYF	TGTGCCAGCAGCCAAGTTGACACGTTAGAGACCCAGTACTTC
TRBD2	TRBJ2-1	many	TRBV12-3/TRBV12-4	CASSPRTSGINEQFF	TGTGCCAGCAGTCCAAGGACTAGCGGGATTAATGAGCAGTTCTTC
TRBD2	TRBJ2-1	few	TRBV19	CASSTPGLALGEQFF	TGTGCCAGTAGTACGCCGGGACTAGCCCTCGGTGAGCAGTTCTTC